Detailed here is one T cell receptor beta chain. Its specificity is not known. V lost 1 base to trimming and J lost 10 bases; unmatched junction nucleotides: 7. CDR1 and CDR2 (germline): SGHAT, FQNNGV. The CDR3 is made up of 15 amino acids. This sample is part of a study of T-cell memory formation after mild COVID-19. Across the study: TCR clusters were mostly donor specific.

Study-level points and caveats: CM and EM subsets held most contracting CD4+ clones; EMRA held CD8+ ones. Second-wave clones reaching peak frequency on day 37 lacked confirmed SARS-CoV-2 specificity.

cDNA libraries for TCR alpha and TCR beta, carrying sample barcodes and UMIs, came from 5'RACE with constant-segment primers. Via MiXCR, TCRdb re-called the 5' RACE reads, giving one row per CDR3 protein. The sample yields hundreds of thousands of distinct CDR3 sequences, 15% seen once. This receptor was identified in a man between 18 and 35 years old who had mild COVID-19 (a few samples of this study predate the infection). Cell type and time point are not known. Sequenced material: PBMCs or a T cell subset sorted from them (not recorded which). The V and J genes are TRBV11-2 and TRBJ1-6; TRBD1 matches 7 bases. CDR3 sequence reads: CASSLGRARGSPLHF. CDR3 DNA sequence: TGTGCCAGCAGCTTAGGAAGGGCCAGGGGGTCACCCCTCCACTTT.